These 8 T cell receptor beta chains were all obtained from the same sample, sequenced in a study of CD8+ T cells in alopecia areata. Sequencing relied on a cDNA template that was reverse transcribed from extracted RNA. TCRdb's table, derived via immunoSEQ multiplex PCR, lists solely in-frame clones and lacks some. This table has more than 95,000 clones, about two fifths appearing once. Sequenced input: CD4+ T cells sorted from blood. Every receptor here comes from a human donor with alopecia areata.

This chain connects TRBV5-1 to TRBJ2-7; 13 nucleotides line up with TRBD2. CDR1 is SGHRS, CDR2 YFSETQ, per germline. There are 16 residues in the CDR3. V lost 3 bases to trimming and J lost 0 bases; unmatched junction nucleotides: 3. The CDR3 sequence: CASSSGLAGASYEQYF. The CDR3 bases are TGCGCCAGCAGCTCCGGACTAGCGGGAGCCTCCTACGAGCAGTACTTC.

The chain uses TRBV23-1 and TRBJ2-7; perhaps TRBD2 as D (5 bases). TRBV23-1 is an ORF, and what it does is uncertain. V was shortened by 0 bases and J by 3 bases, with 12 bases between the two germline ends. The length of the CDR3 is 15 residues. The CDR3 reads CASSQSIACGYEQYF. The CDR3 nucleotides are TGCGCCAGCAGTCAATCGATAGCGTGCGGCTACGAGCAGTACTTC.

The chain carries TRBV5-1 and TRBJ1-6; tentatively, D is TRBD1 (6 bases). This CDR3 contains 14 residues. CDR1 and CDR2 (germline): SGHRS, YFSETQ. The germline V and J ends were trimmed by 0 bases and 10 bases, with 11 bases remaining between them. CDR3 residues: CASSLEGVGSPLHF. In DNA form, the CDR3 reads TGCGCCAGCAGCTTGGAGGGGGTTGGATCACCCCTCCACTTT.

This clone has only a few counts. The V gene is TRBV9, the J gene TRBJ2-1; 10 positions match TRBD2. In germline, CDR1 is SGDLS, CDR2 YYNGEE. The CDR3 covers 15 residues. Unmatched junction bases numbered 9, after V lost 8 bases and J lost 4 bases. The CDR3: CASAPGTSAYNEQFF. DNA for the CDR3: TGTGCCAGTGCCCCCGGGACTAGCGCATACAATGAGCAGTTCTTC.

V and J are TRBV30 and TRBJ1-5, with D possibly TRBD1 on 5 matching bases. V was trimmed by 2 bases and J by 4 bases, leaving 9 bases between them. Germline V lookup: CDR1 GTSNPN, CDR2 SVGIG (reference sequence). The CDR3 covers 13 residues. The CDR3 here is CAWSPTENQPQHF. The CDR3 coding sequence is TGTGCCTGGAGTCCGACAGAAAATCAGCCCCAGCATTTT.

This clone was detected once. The chain employs TRBV7-3 and TRBJ2-6; possibly TRBD2 for D (6 bases). The germline V gene has CDR1 SGHTA and CDR2 FQGTGA. Trimming cost V 1 base and J 0 bases, with 13 bases left between them. The CDR3 extends over 18 amino acids. This chain's CDR3 is CASSLMAGPISGANVLTF. As DNA, the CDR3 is TGTGCCAGCAGCTTAATGGCGGGACCGATCTCTGGGGCCAACGTCCTGACTTTC.

V gene TRBV28 combines with J gene TRBJ1-1; TRBD1 aligns across 8 bases. The CDR3 runs 16 residues. V shed 5 bases, J shed 7 bases, and the junction held 15 bases outside the gene matches. Germline V lookup: CDR1 MDHEN, CDR2 SYDVKM. The CDR3 bases are TGTGCCAGCAGTACGACAGGGGAGAGAGTTGGCGGTGAAGCTTTCTTT. Translation: CASSTTGERVGGEAFF.

This clone has more than one count but fewer than ten. V gene TRBV23-1 combines with J gene TRBJ1-1; D is ambiguous. TRBV23-1 is labeled an ORF, and its function is uncertain. The CDR3 consists of 15 residues. Trimming took 0 bases from V and 2 from J, leaving 10 bases between them. The CDR3 DNA is TGCGCCAGCAGTCAATCCGGCCGACCAAACACTGAAGCTTTCTTT. Protein: CASSQSGRPNTEAFF.